Listed below are T cell receptor beta chains from one sample, sequenced in a study of T-cell memory formation after mild COVID-19. TCRdb processed the 5' RACE reads anew with MiXCR; each CDR3 protein has one entry. This sample has about 200,000 distinct CDR3 sequences, with 9.5% found just once. The material sequenced was PBMCs or a T cell subset sorted from them (not recorded which). These receptors originate from a man younger than 35 who had mild COVID-19 (a few samples of this study predate the infection). Cell type and time point are not known. CDR3s include the opening cysteine and the closing phenylalanine or tryptophan. D genes are given only for firm matches. Expanded clones are given a class, and other clones once, few, many or no size at all.

>.|TRBJ2-3|many|TRBV6-6
TGTGCCAGCAGTCTACAGGGTGGGGCAGATACGCAGTATTTT
CASSLQGGADTQYF
>TRBD1|TRBJ1-6|few|TRBV12-3/TRBV12-4
TGTGCCAGCAGTGGGGACAGGGACCCCTATAATTCACCCCTCCACTTT
CASSGDRDPYNSPLHF
>TRBD1|TRBJ1-5|.|TRBV12-3/TRBV12-4
TGTGCCAGCAGTACCACTGAGACAGGGAGGAAGCATTTT
CASSTTETGRKHF
>.|TRBJ2-3|many|TRBV6-2/TRBV6-3
TGTGCCAGCAGCGAAAGGAGGGATGGCACAGATACGCAGTATTTT
CASSERRDGTDTQYF
>TRBD1|TRBJ2-7|.|TRBV6-5
TGTGCCAGCAGTCGTGAGACCGGGACAGGGGTCGGCGAGCAGTACTTC
CASSRETGTGVGEQYF
>.|TRBJ1-1|few|TRBV5-1
TGCGCCAGCAGCTTGGGGCCGTCCGGTACTGAAGCTTTCTTT
CASSLGPSGTEAFF
>.|TRBJ2-3|many|TRBV6-5
TGTGCCAGCATCGGGTGGGGCACAGATACGCAGTATTTT
CASIGWGTDTQYF
>.|TRBJ2-1|few|TRBV4-1
TGCGCCAGCAGCCAAGACCCGGGCAGTAGCTCCTACAATGAGCAGTTCTTC
CASSQDPGSSSYNEQFF
>TRBD1|TRBJ2-3|.|TRBV5-1
TGCGCCAGCAGCTTGGGGACAGGGGGTCGGACAGATACGCAGTATTTT
CASSLGTGGRTDTQYF
>.|TRBJ2-7|.|TRBV4-1
TGCGCCAGCAGCCGATGGACACCGGGGCAGGGGCAGTACTTC
CASSRWTPGQGQYF
>.|TRBJ2-3|.|TRBV12-3/TRBV12-4
TGTGCCAGCAGTCACGACTCCGCCGGAGGGCAGTATTTT
CASSHDSAGGQYF
>.|TRBJ2-5|few|TRBV6-2/TRBV6-3
TGTGCCAGCGGAGGGATAGCAGCGACCCAGTACTTC
CASGGIAATQYF
>.|TRBJ2-7|many|TRBV5-1
TGCGCCAGCAGCTTGGCCGGGACGGTCGACGGGTACGAGCAGTACTTC
CASSLAGTVDGYEQYF
>.|TRBJ1-6|.|TRBV2
TGTGCCAGCAGTTCCGGGAGCGCCTATAATTCACCCCTCCACTTT
CASSSGSAYNSPLHF
>.|TRBJ1-2|.|TRBV7-2
TGTGCCAGCAGCCGACAGCAAGATGGCTACACCTTC
CASSRQQDGYTF
>TRBD2|TRBJ2-3|.|TRBV27
TGTGCCAGCAGTTTATCAAAGCGGGGGGGAACAGATACGCAGTATTTT
CASSLSKRGGTDTQYF
>TRBD1|TRBJ2-3|few|TRBV15
TGTGCCACCAGCAGAGATGATAACAGGGGCACGGATACGCAGTATTTT
CATSRDDNRGTDTQYF
>TRBD2|TRBJ2-5|.|TRBV14
TGTGCCAGCAGCCGCTTTCTCGGGACTAGCGGGGAAGAGACCCAGTACTTC
CASSRFLGTSGEETQYF
>TRBD1|TRBJ1-1|many|TRBV5-4
TGTGCCAGCAGCTGGGGGACAGGGACGTTAGGGACTGAAGCTTTCTTT
CASSWGTGTLGTEAFF
>.|TRBJ2-2|few|TRBV12-3/TRBV12-4
TGTGCCAGCAGTCGGGACTTTGTCGGGGAGCTGTTTTTT
CASSRDFVGELFF
>TRBD2|TRBJ2-3|.|TRBV2
TGTGCCAGCAGTCCTTTGAGCGGGGGAATCACAGATACGCAGTATTTT
CASSPLSGGITDTQYF
>.|TRBJ1-5|.|TRBV2
TGTGCCAGCAGTGCAACAGGTATCAATCAGCCCCAGCATTTT
CASSATGINQPQHF
>.|TRBJ2-1|few|TRBV6-2/TRBV6-3
TGTGCCAGCAGTTACTCGTGGGGAGAGAGTGAGCAGTTCTTC
CASSYSWGESEQFF
>TRBD1|TRBJ1-4|.|TRBV12-3/TRBV12-4
TGTGCCAGCAGCCTCGGACAGGGCGGTGAAAAACTGTTTTTT
CASSLGQGGEKLFF
>TRBD1|TRBJ1-1|few|TRBV6-5
TGTGCCAGCAGTAGGGACAGCTGGGCTGAAGCTTTCTTT
CASSRDSWAEAFF
>.|TRBJ2-3|.|TRBV4-1
TGCGCCAGCAGCCAACTCGGACTACACACAGATACGCAGTATTTT
CASSQLGLHTDTQYF
>.|TRBJ2-1|many|TRBV7-9
TGTGCCAGCAGCGCGGGGAATTCCTACAATGAGCAGTTCTTC
CASSAGNSYNEQFF
>.|TRBJ2-2|few|TRBV3-1
TGTGCCAGCAGCCACTATCGGAGCACCGGGGAGCTGTTTTTT
CASSHYRSTGELFF
>.|TRBJ1-4|.|TRBV12-3/TRBV12-4
.
CASSRTGFSKKTVFF
>.|TRBJ1-5|few|TRBV6-2/TRBV6-3
TGTGCCAGCAGGGGTGGGGGGGCTCAGCCCCAGCATTTT
CASRGGGAQPQHF
>TRBD1|TRBJ1-1|.|TRBV6-2/TRBV6-3
TGTGCCAGCAGTTCCGGGACAGATAACACTGAAGCTTTCTTT
CASSSGTDNTEAFF
>TRBD1|TRBJ1-2|few|TRBV11-2
TGTGCCAGCAGCCCTCGACAGGGGGATGGCTATGGCTACACCTTC
CASSPRQGDGYGYTF
>.|TRBJ2-3|few|TRBV25-1
TGTGCCAGCAGTGATAGGTGGGCAGATACGCAGTATTTT
CASSDRWADTQYF
>.|TRBJ2-3|many|TRBV7-2
TGTGCCAGCAGCTTAGGGGGCAATACGCAGTATTTT
CASSLGGNTQYF
>TRBD2|TRBJ2-3|few|TRBV5-4
TGTGCCAGCAGCTTGGAAACTAGCGGGACAGATACGCAGTATTTT
CASSLETSGTDTQYF
>.|TRBJ2-6|few|TRBV21-1
TGTGCCAGCAGCAAAGGGGGAAGGGGGAGAGCTGGGGCCAACGTCCTGACTTTC
CASSKGGRGRAGANVLTF
>.|TRBJ1-2|.|TRBV6-5
TGTGCCAGCACCAAGGACGGACGGAACTATGGCTACACCTTC
CASTKDGRNYGYTF
>TRBD1|TRBJ2-2|few|TRBV18
TGTGCCAGCTCACCCGGGACAGGGTTCGCCGGGGAGCTGTTTTTT
CASSPGTGFAGELFF